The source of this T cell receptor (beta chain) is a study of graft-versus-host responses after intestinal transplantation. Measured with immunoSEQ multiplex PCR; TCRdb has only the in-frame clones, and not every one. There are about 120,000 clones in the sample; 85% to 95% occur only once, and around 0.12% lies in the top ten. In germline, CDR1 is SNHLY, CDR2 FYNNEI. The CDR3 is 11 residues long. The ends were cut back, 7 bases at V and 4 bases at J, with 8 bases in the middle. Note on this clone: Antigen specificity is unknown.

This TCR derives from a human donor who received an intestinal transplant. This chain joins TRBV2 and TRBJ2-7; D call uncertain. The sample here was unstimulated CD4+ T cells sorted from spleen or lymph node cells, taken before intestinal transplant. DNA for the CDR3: TGTGCCAGCAACACGGGTTACGAGCAGTACTTC. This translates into CASNTGYEQYF.